These 17 T cell receptor beta chains originate from one sample sequenced in a study of blood T cell repertoires in COVID-19. Clones were read by immunoSEQ multiplex PCR, and TCRdb kept only the in-frame ones, dropping some. The table has fewer than 200,000 clones, around 80% seen once. The source material was peripheral blood. These receptors came from a man in his 70s with active or convalescent COVID-19.

The chain links TRBV14 to TRBJ2-5, with D possibly matching TRBD2 (5 bases). V lost 2 bases to trimming and J lost 9 bases, with 16 bases between them. CDR1 and CDR2 from the germline V gene are SGHDN and FVKESK. The CDR3 contains 14 residues. The DNA of the CDR3 is TGTGCCAGCAGCCAATTCGAGGGTCTCGTATCCCAGTACTTC. Amino acids: CASSQFEGLVSQYF. Full variable domain (rest looked up from reference TRBV14 and TRBJ2-5): EAGVTQFPSHSVIEKGQTVTLRCDPISGHDNLYWYRRVMGKEIKFLLHFVKESKQDESGMPNNRFLAERTGGTYSTLKVQPAELEDSGVYFCASSQFEGLVSQYFGPGTRLLVL.

The J gene is TRBJ2-2, the V gene TRBV19; 7 positions agree with TRBD2. The J segment lost 2 bases and the V segment lost 3 bases, leaving 6 bases of the junction unmatched. The CDR3 spans 16 residues. CDR1 and CDR2 (germline): LNHDA, SQIVND (reference sequence). CDR3 amino acids: CASSMEPSGNTGELFF. The CDR3 DNA reads as TGTGCCAGTAGTATGGAGCCTAGCGGAAACACCGGGGAGCTGTTTTTT. Drawing the rest from reference TRBV19 and TRBJ2-2, the complete variable domain is DGGITQSPKYLFRKEGQNVTLSCEQNLNHDAMYWYRQDPGQGLRLIYYSQIVNDFQKGDIAEGYSVSREKKESFPLTVTSAQKNPTAFYLCASSMEPSGNTGELFFGEGSRLTVL.

This clone was recorded many times. The chain links TRBV2 to TRBJ1-2, with TRBD1 matching over 9 bases. J lost 4 bases, V lost 7 bases, and 10 bases had no gene match. The germline CDR1 and CDR2 sequences are SNHLY and FYNNEI. The CDR3 covers 15 residues. The DNA for the CDR3 is TGTGCCAGCAACCCACAGGGGGCTAGTGGCTATGGCTACACCTTC. Amino acids: CASNPQGASGYGYTF.

The chain recombines TRBV6-6 with TRBJ1-4; no reliable D call. The V gene's germline CDR1 is MNHNY and CDR2 SVGAGI (reference sequence). This CDR3 is 14 amino acids long. V was shortened by 5 bases and J by 0 bases, with 7 bases between the two germline ends. The CDR3: CASSPRATNEKLFF. For the CDR3, the DNA is TGTGCCAGCAGTCCCCGTGCAACTAATGAAAAACTGTTTTTT.

The chain combines TRBV30 with TRBJ1-6; D is ambiguous. There are 13 residues in the CDR3. Germline V gives CDR1 GTSNPN, CDR2 SVGIG (reference sequence). Trimming pared 8 bases from V and 7 bases from J, leaving 15 bases between. The CDR3 here is CAVVRELNSPLHF. CDR3 nucleotides: TGTGCCGTGGTGAGAGAATTGAATTCACCCCTCCACTTT.

The rearrangement links TRBV5-8 to TRBJ1-5; the D gene is possibly TRBD1 (6 bases). Germline V gene lookup returns CDR1 SGHTS and CDR2 YDEGEE. The CDR3 sequence is 15 residues long. The V gene lost 7 bases and the J gene lost 2 bases, with 16 bases spanning the gap. This CDR3 reads CASSLRGHGNQPQHF. The CDR3 DNA reads as TGTGCCAGCTCGCTCAGGGGACATGGCAATCAGCCCCAGCATTTT.

This chain links TRBV27 with TRBJ2-7; tentatively, D is TRBD2 (6 bases). CDR1 is MNHEY and CDR2 is SMNVEV in the germline V gene (reference sequence). V lost 5 bases, J lost 1 base, and 15 bases lay in between. The CDR3 spans 15 residues. In nucleotides, the CDR3 is TGTGCCAGCAGTGCAGAAGGGACTCCGTCCTACGAGCAGTACTTC. Its protein is CASSAEGTPSYEQYF.

V usage is TRBV10-2 and J usage is TRBJ1-1; possible D gene TRBD1, 6 bases. The V gene lost 6 bases and the J gene lost 3 bases, with 11 bases spanning the gap. The CDR3 runs 13 residues. Germline loops: CDR1 WSHSY, CDR2 SAAADI. This chain's CDR3 is CASRVDRYTEAFF. The CDR3 DNA reads as TGCGCCAGCAGGGTGGACAGATACACTGAAGCTTTCTTT.

This chain uses TRBV6-6 with TRBJ2-7, with 9 nucleotides matching TRBD1. J lost 3 bases, V lost 4 bases, and 1 base had no gene match. This CDR3 is built from 13 residues. Germline CDR1 and CDR2: MNHNY and SVGAGI (reference sequence). This CDR3 is CASSWTGDYEQYF. CDR3 DNA: TGTGCCAGCAGTTGGACAGGGGACTACGAGCAGTACTTC.

The chain uses TRBV2 and TRBJ2-2, with TRBD2 matching over 12 bases. The V and J ends lost 5 bases and 6 bases, in that order; junction bases with no gene match: 7. Germline loops: CDR1 SNHLY, CDR2 FYNNEI. This CDR3 comprises 16 residues. The CDR3 region has the DNA TGTGCCAGCAGTCGTACTAGCGGGAGGATCTCCGGGGAGCTGTTTTTT. Its translation: CASSRTSGRISGELFF.

The V call is TRBV6-1, the J call TRBJ2-6; D remains ambiguous. The V end was cut by 0 bases, the J end by 1 base, with 10 bases between. CDR1 is MNHNS, CDR2 SASEGT, per germline. This CDR3 contains 17 residues. The DNA of the CDR3 is TGTGCCAGCAGTGAAGCGCTTCCCAGATCTGGGGCCAACGTCCTGACTTTC. Protein product: CASSEALPRSGANVLTF.

CDR3 nucleotide sequence: TGTGCCAGCAGCCAAGGAACTACCTACAATGAGCAGTTCTTC. Translation: CASSQGTTYNEQFF. J is TRBJ2-1 and V is TRBV3-1 (or the pseudogene TRBV3-2); D is undetermined. The V gene lost 1 base and the J gene lost 2 bases, with 6 bases spanning the gap. Germline values: CDR1 LGHDT, CDR2 YNNKEL (reference sequence). This CDR3 region has 14 residues.

CDR3 residues: CASSADQGIGGREQYF. In DNA form, the CDR3 reads TGCGCCAGCAGCGCGGACCAGGGGATAGGGGGTCGCGAGCAGTACTTC. The chain combines TRBV5-1 with TRBJ2-7; maybe TRBD1 (6 bases). The V gene lost 4 bases and the J gene lost 6 bases, with 23 bases spanning the gap. CDR1 is SGHRS, CDR2 YFSETQ, per germline. CDR3 size: 16 residues.

The CDR3 DNA is TGTGCCAGCAGTTTTGGGCACAGGGAAAAACTGTTTTTT. It encodes CASSFGHREKLFF. The rearrangement uses TRBV12-3 or TRBV12-4 and TRBJ1-4, with D perhaps matching TRBD1 (5 bases). The CDR3 is 13 amino acids. The V gene lost 3 bases and the J gene lost 8 bases, with 10 bases spanning the gap.

This rearrangement joins TRBV30 to TRBJ1-4; D is undetermined. The CDR3 is 15 residues long. Trimming shortened V by 8 bases and J by 0 bases, and 16 bases separated the two germline ends. Germline-derived CDR1 and CDR2 are GTSNPN and SVGIG (reference sequence). The CDR3 DNA follows: TGTGCCGGGGAAACCAAGGAGGCAACTAATGAAAAACTGTTTTTT. The encoded protein is CAGETKEATNEKLFF.

As for this clone: Germline and junction disagree at one end, which may indicate a read error. This sequence joins TRBV2 and TRBJ1-1, with D possibly matching TRBD1 (5 bases). CDR1 and CDR2 (germline): SNHLY, FYNNEI. The length of the CDR3 is 12 residues. The CDR3 DNA reads as TGTGCCAGAAGTGTCGGGGGCACTGAAGCTTTCTTT. Amino acids: CARSVGGTEAFF.

V usage is TRBV3-1 (or the pseudogene TRBV3-2) and J usage is TRBJ2-5, with D perhaps matching TRBD2 (5 bases). There are 13 residues in the CDR3. Per germline, CDR1 LGHDT and CDR2 YNNKEL (reference sequence). Trimming removed 5 bases from V and 1 base from J, with 8 bases in between. CDR3 in DNA: TGTGCCAGCAGCTTCCGGGGCCAAGAGACCCAGTACTTC. It yields the protein CASSFRGQETQYF.